These 4 T cell receptor beta chains came from one sample sequenced in a study of T cells in Graves' hyperthyroidism and ophthalmopathy. The investigators amplified TCR beta CDR3 regions from RNA transcripts. TCR CDR3 regions were first amplified by RT-PCR with HTBI primers. TCRdb fed the multiplex PCR reads into MiXCR, producing one record per CDR3 protein. The sample holds 280,000 or so distinct CDR3 sequences, around 25% seen once. Sequenced input: blood. The receptors were sampled from a man aged 40-55 years with Graves' hyperthyroidism that later progressed to Graves' ophthalmopathy.

This clonotype showed up many times. The chain couples TRBV6-5 to TRBJ2-6; D is ambiguous. This CDR3 is 15 amino acids long. Trimming took off 6 bases at V and 2 bases at J, with 11 bases between the two ends. The germline gives CDR1 MNHEY, CDR2 SVGAGI. In DNA form, the CDR3 reads TGTGCCAGCAGAGCCTATTTAGCTGGGGCCAACGTCCTGACTTTC. This codes for CASRAYLAGANVLTF.

Ten or more counts support this clonotype. One end of the junction does not line up with germline, which may come from a read error. The chain is built from TRBV10-3 and TRBJ2-5; 7 bases line up with TRBD1. There are 13 residues in the CDR3. The germline gives CDR1 ENHRY, CDR2 SYGVKD. CDR3 region: CAIRAGQGETQCF. CDR3 nucleotides: TGTGCCATCAGAGCCGGCCAGGGGGAGACCCAGTGCTTC.

The genes are TRBV6-5 and TRBJ2-7, with 8 bases lining up with TRBD1. The CDR3 is made up of 16 amino acids. The germline V gene has CDR1 MNHEY and CDR2 SVGAGI. The J segment lost 2 bases and the V segment lost 0 bases, leaving 6 bases of the junction unmatched. The CDR3 loop reads CASSYSPGTGAYEQYF. The CDR3 bases are TGTGCCAGCAGTTACTCCCCCGGGACAGGTGCCTACGAGCAGTACTTC.

This clonotype was found many times. This chain uses TRBV6-2 or TRBV6-3 with TRBJ2-7; possible D gene TRBD1, 6 bases. The germline gives CDR1 MNHEY, CDR2 SVGEGT. V was cut by 0 bases and J by 2 bases, with 20 bases left in between. The length of the CDR3 is 18 residues. Here the CDR3 DNA reads TGTGCCAGCAGTTACTCCCCGCTGGGGCAGGGGCTTACCTACGAGCAGTACTTC. The encoded protein is CASSYSPLGQGLTYEQYF.